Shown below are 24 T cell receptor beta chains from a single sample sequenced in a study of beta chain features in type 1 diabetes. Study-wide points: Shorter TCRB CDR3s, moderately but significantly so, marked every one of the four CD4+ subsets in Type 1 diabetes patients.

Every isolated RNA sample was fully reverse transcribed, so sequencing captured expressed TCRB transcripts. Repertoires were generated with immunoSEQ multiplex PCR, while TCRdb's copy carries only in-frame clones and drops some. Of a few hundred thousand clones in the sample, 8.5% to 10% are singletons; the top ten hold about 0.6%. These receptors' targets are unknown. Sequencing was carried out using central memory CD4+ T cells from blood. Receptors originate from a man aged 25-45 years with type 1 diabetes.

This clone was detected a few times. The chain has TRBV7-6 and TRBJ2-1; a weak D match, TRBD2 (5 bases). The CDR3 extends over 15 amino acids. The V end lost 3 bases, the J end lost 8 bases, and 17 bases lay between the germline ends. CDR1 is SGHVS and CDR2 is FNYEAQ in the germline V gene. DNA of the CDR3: TGTGCCAGCAGCTTGGAGGACGGTTTTAGTTATGAGCAGTTCTTC. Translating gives CASSLEDGFSYEQFF.

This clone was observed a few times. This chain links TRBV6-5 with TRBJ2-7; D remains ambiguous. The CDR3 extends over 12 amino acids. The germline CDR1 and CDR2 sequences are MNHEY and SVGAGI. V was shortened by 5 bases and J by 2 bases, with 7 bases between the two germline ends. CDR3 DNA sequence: TGTGCCAGCAGTAGCAGCACCTACGAGCAGTACTTC. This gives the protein CASSSSTYEQYF.

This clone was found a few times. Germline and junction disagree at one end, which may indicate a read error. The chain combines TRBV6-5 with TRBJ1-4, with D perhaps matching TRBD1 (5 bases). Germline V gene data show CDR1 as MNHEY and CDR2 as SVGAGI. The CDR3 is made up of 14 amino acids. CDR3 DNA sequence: TGTGCCAGCAGTGAAATATCTCTGGGGCCGGTCGCGGTTTTT. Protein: CASSEISLGPVAVF.

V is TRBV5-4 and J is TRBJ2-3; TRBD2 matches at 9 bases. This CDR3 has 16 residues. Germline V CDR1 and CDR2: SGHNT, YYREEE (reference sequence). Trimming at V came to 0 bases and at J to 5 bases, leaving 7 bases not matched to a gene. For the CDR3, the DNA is TGTGCCAGCAGCTTGGATTTGGCGGGAGGGCGAGATACGCAGTATTTT. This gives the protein CASSLDLAGGRDTQYF.

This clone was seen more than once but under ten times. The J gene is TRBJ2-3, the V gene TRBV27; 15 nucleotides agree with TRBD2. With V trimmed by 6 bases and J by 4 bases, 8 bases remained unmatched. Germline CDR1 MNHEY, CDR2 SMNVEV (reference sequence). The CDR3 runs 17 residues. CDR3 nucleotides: TGTGCCAGCAGCGAATTTCGGACTAGCGGGAGGGCAGATACGCAGTATTTT. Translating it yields CASSEFRTSGRADTQYF.

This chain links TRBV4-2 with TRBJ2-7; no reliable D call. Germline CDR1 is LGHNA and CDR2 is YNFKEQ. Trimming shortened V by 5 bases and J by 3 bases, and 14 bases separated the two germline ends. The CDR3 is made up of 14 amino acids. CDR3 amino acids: CASSLAASNYEQYF. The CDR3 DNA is TGTGCCAGCAGCTTGGCGGCTAGTAACTACGAGCAGTACTTC.

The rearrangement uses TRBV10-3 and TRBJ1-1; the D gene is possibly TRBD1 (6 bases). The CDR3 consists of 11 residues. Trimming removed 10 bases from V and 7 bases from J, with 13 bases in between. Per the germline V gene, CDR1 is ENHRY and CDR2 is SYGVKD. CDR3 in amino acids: CATGPRGEAFF. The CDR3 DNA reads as TGTGCCACCGGTCCCAGGGGTGAAGCTTTCTTT.

The CDR3 DNA reads as TGTGCCAGCAGCCAAAGAGGGATCGAGACCCAGTACTTC. Its translation is CASSQRGIETQYF. The chain links TRBV5-4 to TRBJ2-5; the D gene is possibly TRBD2 (5 bases). The CDR3 runs to 13 residues. Germline CDR1 and CDR2: SGHNT and YYREEE (reference sequence). With 4 bases removed from V and 5 bases from J, the gap between germline ends came to 12 bases.

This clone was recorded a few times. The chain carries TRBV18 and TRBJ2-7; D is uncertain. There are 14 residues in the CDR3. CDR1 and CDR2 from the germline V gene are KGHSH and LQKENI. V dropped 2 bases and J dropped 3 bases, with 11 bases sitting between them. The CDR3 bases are TGTGCCAGCTCACCATTGGGGAACCTCTACGAGCAGTACTTC. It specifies CASSPLGNLYEQYF.

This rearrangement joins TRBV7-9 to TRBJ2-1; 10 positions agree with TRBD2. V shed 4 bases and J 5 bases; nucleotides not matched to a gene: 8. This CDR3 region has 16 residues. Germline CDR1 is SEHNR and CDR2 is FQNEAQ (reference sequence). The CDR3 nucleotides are TGTGCCAGCAGCTACTCTAGCGGGAGACCCGACAATGAGCAGTTCTTC. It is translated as CASSYSSGRPDNEQFF.

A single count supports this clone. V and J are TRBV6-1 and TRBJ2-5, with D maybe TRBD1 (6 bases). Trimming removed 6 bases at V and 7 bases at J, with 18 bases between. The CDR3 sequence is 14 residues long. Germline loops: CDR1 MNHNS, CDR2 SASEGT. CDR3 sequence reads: CASRGTGTGGTQYF. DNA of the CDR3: TGTGCCAGCAGGGGTACAGGGACCGGTGGGACCCAGTACTTC.

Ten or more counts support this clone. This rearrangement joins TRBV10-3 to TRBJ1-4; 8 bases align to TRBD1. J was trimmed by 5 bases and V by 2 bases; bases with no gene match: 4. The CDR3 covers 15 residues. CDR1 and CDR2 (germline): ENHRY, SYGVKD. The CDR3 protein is CAISERGTGNEKLFF. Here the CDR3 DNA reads TGTGCCATCAGTGAGCGGGGGACAGGAAATGAAAAACTGTTTTTT.

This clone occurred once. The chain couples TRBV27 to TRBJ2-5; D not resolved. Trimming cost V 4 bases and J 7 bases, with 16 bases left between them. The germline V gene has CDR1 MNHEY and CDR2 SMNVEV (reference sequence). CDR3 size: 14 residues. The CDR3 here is CASSSEGEGWTQYF. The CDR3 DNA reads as TGTGCCAGCAGTTCGGAAGGAGAAGGCTGGACCCAGTACTTC.

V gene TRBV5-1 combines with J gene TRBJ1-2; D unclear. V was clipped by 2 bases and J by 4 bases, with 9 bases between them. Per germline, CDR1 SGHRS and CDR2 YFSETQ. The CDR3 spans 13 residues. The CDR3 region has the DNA TGCGCCAGCAGCTTAGAAGAGGGCTATGGCTACACCTTC. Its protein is CASSLEEGYGYTF.

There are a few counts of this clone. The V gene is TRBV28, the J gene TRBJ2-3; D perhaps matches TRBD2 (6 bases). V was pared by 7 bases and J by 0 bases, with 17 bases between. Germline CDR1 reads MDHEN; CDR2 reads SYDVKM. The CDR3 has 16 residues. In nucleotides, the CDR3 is TGTGCCAGCACCGGAGGAGGGCAGGGTAGCACAGATACGCAGTATTTT. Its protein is CASTGGGQGSTDTQYF.

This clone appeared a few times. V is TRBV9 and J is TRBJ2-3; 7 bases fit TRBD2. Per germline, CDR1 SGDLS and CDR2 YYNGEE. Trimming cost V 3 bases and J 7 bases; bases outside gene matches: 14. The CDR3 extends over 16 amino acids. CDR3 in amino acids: CASSASLASGGNTQYF. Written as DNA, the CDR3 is TGTGCCAGCAGCGCCTCACTAGCGTCGGGGGGAAATACGCAGTATTTT. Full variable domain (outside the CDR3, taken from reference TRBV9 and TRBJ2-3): DSGVTQTPKHLITATGQRVTLRCSPRSGDLSVYWYQQSLDQGLQFLIQYYNGEERAKGNILERFSAQQFPDLHSELNLSSLELGDSALYFCASSASLASGGNTQYFGPGTRLTVL.

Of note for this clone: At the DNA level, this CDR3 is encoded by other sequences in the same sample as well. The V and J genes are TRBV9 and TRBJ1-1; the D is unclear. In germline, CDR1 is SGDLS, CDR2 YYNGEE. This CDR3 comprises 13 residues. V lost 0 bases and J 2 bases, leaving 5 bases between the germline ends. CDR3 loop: CASSVEGNTEAFF. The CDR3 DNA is TGTGCCAGCAGCGTAGAAGGTAACACTGAAGCTTTCTTT.

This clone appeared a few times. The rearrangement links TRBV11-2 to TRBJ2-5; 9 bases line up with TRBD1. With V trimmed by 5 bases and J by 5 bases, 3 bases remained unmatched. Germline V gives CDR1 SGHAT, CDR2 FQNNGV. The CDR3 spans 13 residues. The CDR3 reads CASSRDREETQYF. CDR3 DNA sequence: TGTGCCAGCAGCCGGGACAGGGAGGAGACCCAGTACTTC.

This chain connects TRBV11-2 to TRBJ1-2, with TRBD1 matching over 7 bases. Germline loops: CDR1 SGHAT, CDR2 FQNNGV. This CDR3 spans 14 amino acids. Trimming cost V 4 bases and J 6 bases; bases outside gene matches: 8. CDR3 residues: CASSSPRGGNGYTF. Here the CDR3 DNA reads TGTGCCAGCAGCTCCCCCAGGGGGGGCAATGGCTACACCTTC.

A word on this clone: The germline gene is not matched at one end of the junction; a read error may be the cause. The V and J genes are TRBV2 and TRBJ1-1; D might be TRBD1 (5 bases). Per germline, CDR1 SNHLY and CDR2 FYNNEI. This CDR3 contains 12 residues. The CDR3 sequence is CASSGGFTEVFF. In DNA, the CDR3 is TGTGCCAGCAGTGGGGGGTTCACTGAAGTTTTCTTT.

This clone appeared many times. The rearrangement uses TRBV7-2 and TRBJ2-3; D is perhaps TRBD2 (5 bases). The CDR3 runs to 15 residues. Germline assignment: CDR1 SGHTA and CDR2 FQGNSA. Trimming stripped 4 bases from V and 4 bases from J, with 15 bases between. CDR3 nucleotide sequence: TGTGCCAGCAGCTCCGACGTCTGGACTTCAGATACGCAGTATTTT. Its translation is CASSSDVWTSDTQYF.

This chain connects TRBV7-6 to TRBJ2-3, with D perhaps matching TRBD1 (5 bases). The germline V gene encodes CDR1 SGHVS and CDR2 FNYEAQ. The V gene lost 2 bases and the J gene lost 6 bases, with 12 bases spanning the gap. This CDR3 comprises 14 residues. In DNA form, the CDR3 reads TGTGCCAGCAGCTTAACGGCAGGGCGGGATACGCAGTATTTT. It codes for CASSLTAGRDTQYF.

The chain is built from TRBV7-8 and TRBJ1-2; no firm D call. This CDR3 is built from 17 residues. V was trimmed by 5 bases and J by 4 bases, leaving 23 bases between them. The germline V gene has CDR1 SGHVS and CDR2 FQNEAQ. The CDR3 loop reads CASSTRAGRLSGYGYTF. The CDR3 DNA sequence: TGTGCCAGCAGCACTCGGGCAGGACGCCTTTCGGGCTATGGCTACACCTTC.

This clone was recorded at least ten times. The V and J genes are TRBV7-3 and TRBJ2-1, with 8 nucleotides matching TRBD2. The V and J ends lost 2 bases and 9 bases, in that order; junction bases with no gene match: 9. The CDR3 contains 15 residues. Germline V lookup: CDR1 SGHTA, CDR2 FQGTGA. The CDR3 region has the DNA TGTGCCAGCAGCTTAGGCGTGGCGGGAGGCTCTGAGCAGTTCTTC. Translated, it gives CASSLGVAGGSEQFF.